A selection of T cell receptor beta chains follows, all from one sample in a study of T cells in Graves' hyperthyroidism and ophthalmopathy. TCRdb analysed the multiplex PCR reads with MiXCR anew, one entry per CDR3 protein. The data hold 500,000 to 650,000 distinct CDR3 sequences, with around 43% observed a single time. Material for sequencing was peripheral blood or thyroid tissue (not recorded which). The receptors shown here come from an adult woman with Graves' disease, either hyperthyroidism or ophthalmopathy (not recorded which). Both conserved end residues are part of each CDR3. D genes are given only for firm matches. A clone size is listed for some rows: how often the clone was seen (once, few, many), or a class if it is expanded.

d_call	j_call	clone_size	v_call	cdr3_aa	cdr3_nt
-	TRBJ1-5	few	TRBV9	CATSDLASNQPQHF	TGTGCCACCAGTGATTTAGCCAGCAATCAGCCCCAGCATTTT
-	TRBJ2-5	-	TRBV20-1	CSARGRARETQYF	TGCAGTGCTAGAGGCCGGGCGCGAGAGACCCAGTACTTC
-	TRBJ2-5	-	TRBV5-1	CASSGGQSIETQYF	TGCGCCAGCAGCGGAGGACAATCGATTGAGACCCAGTACTTC
-	TRBJ1-1	many	TRBV3-1	CASSPQGSEAFF	TGTGCCAGCAGCCCCCAAGGCAGTGAAGCTTTCTTT
TRBD1	TRBJ1-2	-	TRBV7-9	CASSLAWNPPGQGDYGYTF	TGTGCCAGCAGCTTGGCGTGGAATCCTCCGGGACAGGGGGACTATGGCTACACCTTC
-	TRBJ2-2	few	TRBV29-1	CSVESTNPNTGELFF	TGCAGCGTTGAATCCACTAACCCGAACACCGGGGAGCTGTTTTTT
-	TRBJ2-2	-	TRBV19	CASSIILGGNTGELFF	TGTGCCAGTAGTATAATCCTTGGGGGGAACACCGGGGAGCTGTTTTTT
-	TRBJ1-5	-	TRBV19	CASSIEGFQPQHF	TGTGCCAGTAGTATTGAGGGGTTTCAGCCCCAGCATTTT
TRBD1	TRBJ1-5	-	TRBV25-1	CASSAGDRGRGNQPQHF	TGTGCCAGCAGTGCTGGAGACAGGGGAAGAGGCAATCAGCCCCAGCATTTT
-	TRBJ2-5	many	TRBV6-2/TRBV6-3	CASSEPPFNFGETQYF	TGTGCCAGCAGTGAGCCACCCTTCAATTTCGGAGAGACCCAGTACTTC
TRBD2	TRBJ2-6	few	TRBV20-1	CSASSGSAGANVLTF	TGCAGTGCTTCTAGCGGGAGCGCCGGGGCCAACGTCCTGACTTTC
-	TRBJ2-5	-	TRBV28	CASSFRGAGRETQYF	TGTGCCAGCAGTTTTAGGGGAGCGGGCCGGGAGACCCAGTACTTC
TRBD2	TRBJ2-5	-	TRBV12-3/TRBV12-4	CASSRRARTSGSETQYF	TGTGCCAGCAGCCGAAGGGCTCGGACTAGCGGCTCAGAGACCCAGTACTTC
TRBD2	TRBJ2-5	few	TRBV4-3	CASSRRTSGGQETQYF	TGCGCCAGCAGCCGTAGGACTAGCGGGGGACAAGAGACCCAGTACTTC
-	TRBJ2-5	-	TRBV5-1	CASSLAPRQETQYF	TGCGCCAGCAGCTTGGCCCCCCGCCAAGAGACCCAGTACTTC
TRBD1	TRBJ1-5	few	TRBV20-1	CSAAGGSSNQPQHF	TGCAGTGCCGCAGGGGGGTCTAGCAATCAGCCCCAGCATTTT
TRBD1	TRBJ1-4	many	TRBV5-1	CASSSGGVREKLFF	TGCGCCAGCAGCTCAGGGGGCGTTCGGGAAAAACTGTTTTTT
TRBD2	TRBJ2-7	few	TRBV24-1	CATSGTSGNYEQYF	TGTGCCACCAGCGGGACTAGCGGGAATTACGAGCAGTACTTC
-	TRBJ1-5	many	TRBV20-1	CSARGGNQPQHF	TGCAGTGCTAGAGGAGGCAATCAGCCCCAGCATTTT
-	TRBJ1-6	-	TRBV9	CASSVWTVNSPLHF	TGTGCCAGCAGCGTTTGGACAGTTAATTCACCCCTCCACTTT
TRBD1	TRBJ2-7	-	TRBV2	CASNRGLDEQYF	TGTGCCAGCAACAGGGGGCTCGACGAGCAGTACTTC
-	TRBJ2-5	-	TRBV29-1	CSGRDETQYF	TGCAGCGGGAGAGATGAGACCCAGTACTTC